This T cell receptor (beta chain) was captured in a study of cytomegalovirus exposure and HLA in healthy donors. In the PCR, 60 Vbeta and 13 Jbeta primers were used. Clones were read by immunoSEQ multiplex PCR, and TCRdb kept only the in-frame ones, dropping some. The sample shows about 120,000 clones, under 85% of them seen only once. The CDR3 has 14 residues. Per germline, CDR1 SNHLY and CDR2 FYNNEI. Regarding this clone: Compared with germline, one end of the junction differs, possibly owing to a read error.

The chain carries TRBV2 and TRBJ1-2, with D perhaps TRBD1 (5 bases). The receptor was derived from a woman under 30 in good health and CMV-seronegative. Sequences were obtained from PBMCs. CDR3 sequence (DNA): TGTGCCAACAGTGAGGTACAGGTTAACTATGGCTACACCTTC. As protein: CANSEVQVNYGYTF.